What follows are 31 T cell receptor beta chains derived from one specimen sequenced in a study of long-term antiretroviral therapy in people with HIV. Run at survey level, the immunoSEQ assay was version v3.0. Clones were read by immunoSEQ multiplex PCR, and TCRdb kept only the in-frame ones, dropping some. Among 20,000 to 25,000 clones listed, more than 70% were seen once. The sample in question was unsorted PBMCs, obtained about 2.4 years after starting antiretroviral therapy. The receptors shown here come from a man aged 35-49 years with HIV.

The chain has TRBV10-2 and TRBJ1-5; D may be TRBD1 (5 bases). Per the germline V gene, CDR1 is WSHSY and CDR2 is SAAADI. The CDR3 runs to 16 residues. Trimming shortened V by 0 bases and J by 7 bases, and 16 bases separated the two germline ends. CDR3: CASSESFGNPGQPQHF. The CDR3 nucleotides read TGCGCCAGCAGTGAGTCGTTTGGGAACCCAGGGCAGCCCCAGCATTTT.

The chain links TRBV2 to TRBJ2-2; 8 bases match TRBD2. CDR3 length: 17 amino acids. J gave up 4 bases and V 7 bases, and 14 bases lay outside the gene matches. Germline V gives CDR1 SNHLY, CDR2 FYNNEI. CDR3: CASNRAGGRVITGELFF. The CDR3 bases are TGTGCCAGCAACAGGGCGGGAGGCCGCGTTATCACCGGGGAGCTGTTTTTT. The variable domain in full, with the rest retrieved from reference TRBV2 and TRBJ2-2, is EPEVTQTPSHQVTQMGQEVILRCVPISNHLYFYWYRQILGQKVEFLVSFYNNEISEKSEIFDDQFSVERPDGSNFTLKIRSTKLEDSAMYFCASNRAGGRVITGELFFGEGSRLTVL.

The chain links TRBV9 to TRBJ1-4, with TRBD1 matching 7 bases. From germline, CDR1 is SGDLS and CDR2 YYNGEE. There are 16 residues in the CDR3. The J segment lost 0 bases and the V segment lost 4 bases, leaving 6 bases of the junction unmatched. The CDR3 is CASSPGQVATNEKLFF. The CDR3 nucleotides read TGTGCCAGCAGCCCCGGACAGGTTGCAACTAATGAAAAACTGTTTTTT.

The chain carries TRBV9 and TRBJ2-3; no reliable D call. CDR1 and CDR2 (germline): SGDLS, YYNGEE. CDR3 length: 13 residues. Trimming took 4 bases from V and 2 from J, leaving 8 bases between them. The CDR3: CASSPQNTDTQYF. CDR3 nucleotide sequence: TGTGCCAGCAGCCCCCAGAACACAGATACGCAGTATTTT.

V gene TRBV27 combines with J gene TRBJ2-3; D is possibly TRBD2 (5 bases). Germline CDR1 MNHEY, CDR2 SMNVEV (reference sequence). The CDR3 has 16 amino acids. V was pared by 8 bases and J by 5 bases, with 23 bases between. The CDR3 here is CASSAAGSPSGDTQYF. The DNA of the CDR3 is TGTGCCAGCTCGGCGGCGGGCAGCCCTTCCGGAGATACGCAGTATTTT.

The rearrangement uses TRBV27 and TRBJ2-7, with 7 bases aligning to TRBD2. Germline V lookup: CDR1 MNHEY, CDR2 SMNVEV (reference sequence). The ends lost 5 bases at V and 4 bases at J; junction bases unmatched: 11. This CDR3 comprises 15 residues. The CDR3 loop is CASSLLGGGPYEQYF. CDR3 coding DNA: TGTGCCAGCAGTCTCCTGGGGGGAGGGCCGTACGAGCAGTACTTC.

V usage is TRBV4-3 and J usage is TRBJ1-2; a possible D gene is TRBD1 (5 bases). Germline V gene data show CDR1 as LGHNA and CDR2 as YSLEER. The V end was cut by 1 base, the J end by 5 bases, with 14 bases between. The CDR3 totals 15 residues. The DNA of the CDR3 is TGCGCCAGCAGCCAAGCGGTACAGGAAACTTATGGCTACACCTTC. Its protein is CASSQAVQETYGYTF.

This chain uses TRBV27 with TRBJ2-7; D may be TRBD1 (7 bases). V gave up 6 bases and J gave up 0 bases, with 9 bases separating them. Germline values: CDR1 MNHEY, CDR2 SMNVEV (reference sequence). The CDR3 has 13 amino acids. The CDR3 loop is CASRRDSSYEQYF. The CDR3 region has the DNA TGTGCCAGCAGGCGGGACAGCTCCTACGAGCAGTACTTC.

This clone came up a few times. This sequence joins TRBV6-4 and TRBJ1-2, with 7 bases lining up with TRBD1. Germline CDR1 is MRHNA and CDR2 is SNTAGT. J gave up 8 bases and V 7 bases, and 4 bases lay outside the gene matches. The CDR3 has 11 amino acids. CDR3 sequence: CASTGTEGYTF. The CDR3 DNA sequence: TGTGCCAGCACTGGGACAGAAGGCTACACCTTC.

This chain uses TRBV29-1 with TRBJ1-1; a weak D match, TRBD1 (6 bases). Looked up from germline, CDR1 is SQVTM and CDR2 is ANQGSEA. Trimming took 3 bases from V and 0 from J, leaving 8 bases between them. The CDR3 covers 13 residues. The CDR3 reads CSVEDRLNTEAFF. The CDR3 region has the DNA TGCAGCGTTGAGGACAGATTGAACACTGAAGCTTTCTTT.

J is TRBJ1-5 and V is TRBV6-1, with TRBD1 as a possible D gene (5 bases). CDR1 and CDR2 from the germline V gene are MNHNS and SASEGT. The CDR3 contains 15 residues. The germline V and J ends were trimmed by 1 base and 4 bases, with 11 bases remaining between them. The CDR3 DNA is TGTGCCAGCAGTGAAGGTCTGGCAGGGAATCAGCCCCAGCATTTT. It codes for CASSEGLAGNQPQHF.

The DNA of the CDR3 is TGTGCCAGCAGCACTTTACTAGCGGTCCTCACCGGGGAGCTGTTTTTT. Residues: CASSTLLAVLTGELFF. The chain couples TRBV7-2 to TRBJ2-2; 8 nucleotides align to TRBD2. The CDR3 loop spans 16 amino acids. Trimming cost V 5 bases and J 4 bases; bases outside gene matches: 9. Germline V gene sequence: CDR1 SGHTA, CDR2 FQGNSA.

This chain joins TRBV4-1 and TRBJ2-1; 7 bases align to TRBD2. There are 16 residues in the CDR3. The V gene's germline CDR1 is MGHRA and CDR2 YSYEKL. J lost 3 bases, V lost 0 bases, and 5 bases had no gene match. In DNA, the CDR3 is TGCGCCAGCAGCCAAGACGGGACTAAGGTCTACAATGAGCAGTTCTTC. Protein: CASSQDGTKVYNEQFF.

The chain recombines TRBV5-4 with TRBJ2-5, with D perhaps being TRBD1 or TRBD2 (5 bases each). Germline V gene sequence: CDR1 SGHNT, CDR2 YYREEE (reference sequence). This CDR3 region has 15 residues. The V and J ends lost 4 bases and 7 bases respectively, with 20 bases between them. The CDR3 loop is CASSVTRDQRSTQYF. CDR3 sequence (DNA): TGTGCCAGCAGCGTAACCCGGGACCAGAGATCGACCCAGTACTTC.

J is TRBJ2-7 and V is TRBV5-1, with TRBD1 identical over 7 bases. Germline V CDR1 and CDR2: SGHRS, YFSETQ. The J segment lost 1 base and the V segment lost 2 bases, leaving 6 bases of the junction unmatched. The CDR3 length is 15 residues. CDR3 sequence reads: CASSFPGTVSYEQYF. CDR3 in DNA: TGCGCCAGCAGCTTCCCCGGGACAGTGTCCTACGAGCAGTACTTC.

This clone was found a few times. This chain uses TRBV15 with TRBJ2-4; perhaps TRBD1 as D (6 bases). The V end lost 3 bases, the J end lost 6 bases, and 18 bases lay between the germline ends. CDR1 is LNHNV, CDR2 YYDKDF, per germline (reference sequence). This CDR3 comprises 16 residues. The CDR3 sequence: CATSSHPDSLGNIQYF. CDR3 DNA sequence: TGTGCCACCAGCAGCCACCCGGACAGCTTGGGAAACATTCAGTACTTC.

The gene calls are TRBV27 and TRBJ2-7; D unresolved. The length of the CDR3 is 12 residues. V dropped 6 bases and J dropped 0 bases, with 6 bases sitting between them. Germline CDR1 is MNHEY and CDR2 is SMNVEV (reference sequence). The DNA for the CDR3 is TGTGCCAGCAGCGGCAGCTCCTACGAGCAGTACTTC. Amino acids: CASSGSSYEQYF.

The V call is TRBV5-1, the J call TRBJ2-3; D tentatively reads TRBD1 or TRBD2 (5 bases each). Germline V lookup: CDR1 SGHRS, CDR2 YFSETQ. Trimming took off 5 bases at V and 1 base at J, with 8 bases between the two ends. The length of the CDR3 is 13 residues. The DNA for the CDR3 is TGCGCCAGCAGGGTGGGACGCACAGATACGCAGTATTTT. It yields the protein CASRVGRTDTQYF.

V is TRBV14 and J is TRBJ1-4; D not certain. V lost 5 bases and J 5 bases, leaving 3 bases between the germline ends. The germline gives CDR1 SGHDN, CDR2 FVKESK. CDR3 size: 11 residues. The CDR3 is CASSTNEKLFF. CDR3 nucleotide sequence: TGTGCCAGCAGCACGAATGAAAAACTGTTTTTT.

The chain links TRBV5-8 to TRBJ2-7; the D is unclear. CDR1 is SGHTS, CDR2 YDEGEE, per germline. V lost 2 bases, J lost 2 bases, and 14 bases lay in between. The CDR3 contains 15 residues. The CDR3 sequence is CASSFLRSYPYEQYF. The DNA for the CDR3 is TGTGCCAGCAGCTTTCTTCGGTCTTACCCCTACGAGCAGTACTTC.

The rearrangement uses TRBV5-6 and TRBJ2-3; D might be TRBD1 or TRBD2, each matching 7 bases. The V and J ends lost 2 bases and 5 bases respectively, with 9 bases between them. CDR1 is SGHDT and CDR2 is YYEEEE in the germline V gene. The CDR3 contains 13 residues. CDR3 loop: CASSFRGGDTQYF. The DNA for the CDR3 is TGTGCCAGCAGCTTCAGGGGGGGAGATACGCAGTATTTT. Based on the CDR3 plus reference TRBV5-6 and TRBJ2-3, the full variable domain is DAGVTQSPTHLIKTRGQQVTLRCSPKSGHDTVSWYQQALGQGPQFIFQYYEEEERQRGNFPDRFSGHQFPNYSSELNVNALLLGDSALYLCASSFRGGDTQYFGPGTRLTVL.

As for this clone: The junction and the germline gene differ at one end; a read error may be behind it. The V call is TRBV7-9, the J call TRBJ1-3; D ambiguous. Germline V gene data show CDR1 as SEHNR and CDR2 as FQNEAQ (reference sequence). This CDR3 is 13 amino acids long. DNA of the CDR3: TGTGCCAGCACCCTGGGCACTGGGAACACCATATATTTT. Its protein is CASTLGTGNTIYF.

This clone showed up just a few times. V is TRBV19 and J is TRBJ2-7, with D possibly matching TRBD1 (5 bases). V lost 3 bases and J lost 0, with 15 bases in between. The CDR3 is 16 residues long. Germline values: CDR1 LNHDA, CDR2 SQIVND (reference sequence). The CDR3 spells CASSIVAGMSSYEQYF. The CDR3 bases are TGTGCCAGTAGTATTGTAGCAGGGATGAGCTCCTACGAGCAGTACTTC.

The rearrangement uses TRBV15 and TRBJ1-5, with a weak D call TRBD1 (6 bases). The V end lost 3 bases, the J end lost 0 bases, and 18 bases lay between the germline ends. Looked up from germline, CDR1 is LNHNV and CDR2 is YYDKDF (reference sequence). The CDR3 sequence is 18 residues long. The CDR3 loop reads CATSRGAQHTSSNQPQHF. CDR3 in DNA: TGTGCCACCAGCAGGGGGGCCCAACATACCTCTAGCAATCAGCCCCAGCATTTT.

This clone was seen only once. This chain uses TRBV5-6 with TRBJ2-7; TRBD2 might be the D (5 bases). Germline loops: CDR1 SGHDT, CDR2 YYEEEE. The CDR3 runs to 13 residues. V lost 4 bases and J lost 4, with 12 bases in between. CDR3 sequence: CASSTRTVYEQYF. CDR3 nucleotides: TGTGCCAGCAGCACCAGGACTGTATACGAGCAGTACTTC.

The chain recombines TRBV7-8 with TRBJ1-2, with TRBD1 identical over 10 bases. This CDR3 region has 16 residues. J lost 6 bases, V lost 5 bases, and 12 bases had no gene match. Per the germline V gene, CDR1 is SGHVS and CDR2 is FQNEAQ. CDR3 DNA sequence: TGTGCCAGCAGCCCGACAGAGACAGGGGGCGGAAATGGCTACACCTTC. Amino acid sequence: CASSPTETGGGNGYTF. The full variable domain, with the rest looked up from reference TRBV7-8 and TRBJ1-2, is GAGVSQSPRYKVAKRGQDVALRCDPISGHVSLFWYQQALGQGPEFLTYFQNEAQLDKSGLPSDRFFAERPEGSVSTLKIQRTQQEDSAVYLCASSPTETGGGNGYTFGSGTRLTVV.

CDR3 DNA sequence: TGTGCCAGCAGCTTACTCTGGGGGGCGACTAGCGTGCATGAGGAGCAGTACTTC. It encodes CASSLLWGATSVHEEQYF. The gene calls are TRBV11-2 and TRBJ2-7; 8 positions match TRBD2. V was clipped by 2 bases and J by 7 bases; unmatched bases: 19. Germline V gene data show CDR1 as SGHAT and CDR2 as FQNNGV. The CDR3 consists of 18 residues.

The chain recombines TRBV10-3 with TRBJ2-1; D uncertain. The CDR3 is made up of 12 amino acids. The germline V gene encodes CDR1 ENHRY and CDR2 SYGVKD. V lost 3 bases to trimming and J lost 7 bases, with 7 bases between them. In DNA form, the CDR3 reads TGTGCCATCAGTGAACTACCTAATGAGCAGTTCTTC. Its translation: CAISELPNEQFF.

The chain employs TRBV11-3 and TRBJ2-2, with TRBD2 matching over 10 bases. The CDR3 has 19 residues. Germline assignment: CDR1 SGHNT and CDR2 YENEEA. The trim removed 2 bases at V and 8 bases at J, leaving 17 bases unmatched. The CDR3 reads CASSLCHGLADSICGELFF. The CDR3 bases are TGTGCCAGCAGCTTATGCCACGGACTAGCGGACTCAATTTGTGGGGAGCTGTTTTTT.

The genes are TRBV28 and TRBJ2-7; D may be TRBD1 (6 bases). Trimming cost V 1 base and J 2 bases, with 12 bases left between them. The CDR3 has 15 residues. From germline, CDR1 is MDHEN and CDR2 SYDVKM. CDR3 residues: CASSLSAGDTYEQYF. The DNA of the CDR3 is TGTGCCAGCAGTTTATCGGCAGGGGACACCTACGAGCAGTACTTC. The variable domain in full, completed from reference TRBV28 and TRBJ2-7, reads DVKVTQSSRYLVKRTGEKVFLECVQDMDHENMFWYRQDPGLGLRLIYFSYDVKMKEKGDIPEGYSVSREKKERFSLILESASTNQTSMYLCASSLSAGDTYEQYFGPGTRLTVT.

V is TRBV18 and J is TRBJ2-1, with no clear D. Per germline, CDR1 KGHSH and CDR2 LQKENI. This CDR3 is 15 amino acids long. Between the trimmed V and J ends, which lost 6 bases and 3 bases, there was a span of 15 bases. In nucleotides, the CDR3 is TGTGCCAGCTCCCTGGCGGAGTTGTTCTACAATGAGCAGTTCTTC. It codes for CASSLAELFYNEQFF.